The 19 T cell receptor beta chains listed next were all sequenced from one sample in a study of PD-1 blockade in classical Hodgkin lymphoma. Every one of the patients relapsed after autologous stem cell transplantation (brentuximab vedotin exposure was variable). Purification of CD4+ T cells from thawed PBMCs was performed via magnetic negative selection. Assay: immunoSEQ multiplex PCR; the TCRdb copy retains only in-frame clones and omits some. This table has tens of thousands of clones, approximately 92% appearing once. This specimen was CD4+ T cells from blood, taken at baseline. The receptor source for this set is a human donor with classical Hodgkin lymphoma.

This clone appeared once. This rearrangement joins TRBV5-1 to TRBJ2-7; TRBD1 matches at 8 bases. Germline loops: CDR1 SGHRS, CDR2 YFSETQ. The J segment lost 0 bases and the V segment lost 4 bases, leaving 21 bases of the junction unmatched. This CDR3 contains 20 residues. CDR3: CASSRGTGLTYPGSSYEQYF. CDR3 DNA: TGCGCCAGCAGCAGAGGGACAGGCCTAACCTACCCAGGAAGCTCCTACGAGCAGTACTTC. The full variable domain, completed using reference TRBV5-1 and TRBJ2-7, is KAGVTQTPRYLIKTRGQQVTLSCSPISGHRSVSWYQQTPGQGLQFLFEYFSETQRNKGNFPGRFSGRQFSNSRSEMNVSTLELGDSALYLCASSRGTGLTYPGSSYEQYFGPGTRLTVT.

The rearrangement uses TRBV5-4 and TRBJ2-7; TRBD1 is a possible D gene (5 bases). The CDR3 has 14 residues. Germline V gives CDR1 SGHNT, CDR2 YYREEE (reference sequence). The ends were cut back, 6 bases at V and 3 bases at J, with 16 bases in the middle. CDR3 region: CASTSGLGFYEQYF. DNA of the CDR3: TGTGCCAGCACCTCAGGGTTAGGATTCTACGAGCAGTACTTC.

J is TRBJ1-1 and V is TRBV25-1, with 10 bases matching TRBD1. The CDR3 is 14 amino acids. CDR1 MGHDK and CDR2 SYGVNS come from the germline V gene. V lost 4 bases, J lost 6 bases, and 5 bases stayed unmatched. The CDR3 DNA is TGTGCCAGCAGTGGCATTGGACAGGGGGCTGAAGCTTTCTTT. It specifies CASSGIGQGAEAFF.

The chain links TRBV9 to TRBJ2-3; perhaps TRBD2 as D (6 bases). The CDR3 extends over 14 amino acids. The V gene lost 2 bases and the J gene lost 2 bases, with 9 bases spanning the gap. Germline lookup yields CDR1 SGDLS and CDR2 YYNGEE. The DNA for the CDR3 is TGTGCCAGCAGCGTGTTAGCGGACACAGATACGCAGTATTTT. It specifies CASSVLADTDTQYF.

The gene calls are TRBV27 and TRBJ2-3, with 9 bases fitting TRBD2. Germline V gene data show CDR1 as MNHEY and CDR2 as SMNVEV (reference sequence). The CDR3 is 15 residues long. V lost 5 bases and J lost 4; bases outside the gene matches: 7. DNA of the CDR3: TGTGCCAGCAGTAGACGATTAGCGGGAGCAGATACGCAGTATTTT. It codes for CASSRRLAGADTQYF.

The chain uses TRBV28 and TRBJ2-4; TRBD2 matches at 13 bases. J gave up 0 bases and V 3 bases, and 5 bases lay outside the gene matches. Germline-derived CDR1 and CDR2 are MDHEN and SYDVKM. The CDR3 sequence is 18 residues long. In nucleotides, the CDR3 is TGTGCCAGCAGTTTCGGGGGGACTAGCGGGGTAGCCAAAAACATTCAGTACTTC. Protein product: CASSFGGTSGVAKNIQYF.

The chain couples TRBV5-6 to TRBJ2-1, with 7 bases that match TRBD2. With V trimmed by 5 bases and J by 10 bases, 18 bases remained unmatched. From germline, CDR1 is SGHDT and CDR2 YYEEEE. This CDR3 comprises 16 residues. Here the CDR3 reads CASSIGSSGPREEQFF. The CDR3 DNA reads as TGTGCCAGCAGTATCGGCAGTAGCGGGCCCCGGGAAGAGCAGTTCTTC.

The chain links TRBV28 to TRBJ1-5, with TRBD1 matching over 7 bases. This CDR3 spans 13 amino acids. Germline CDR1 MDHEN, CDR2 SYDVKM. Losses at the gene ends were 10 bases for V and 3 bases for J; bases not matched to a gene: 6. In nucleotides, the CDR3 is TGTGCCACCGAACAGGGGAACAATCAGCCCCAGCATTTT. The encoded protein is CATEQGNNQPQHF.

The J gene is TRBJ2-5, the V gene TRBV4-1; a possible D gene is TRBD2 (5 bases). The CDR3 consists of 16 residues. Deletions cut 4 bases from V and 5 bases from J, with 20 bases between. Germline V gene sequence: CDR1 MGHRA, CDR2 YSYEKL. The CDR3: CASSLINSRRGETQYF. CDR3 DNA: TGCGCCAGCAGCCTTATTAATAGCCGGCGCGGGGAGACCCAGTACTTC.

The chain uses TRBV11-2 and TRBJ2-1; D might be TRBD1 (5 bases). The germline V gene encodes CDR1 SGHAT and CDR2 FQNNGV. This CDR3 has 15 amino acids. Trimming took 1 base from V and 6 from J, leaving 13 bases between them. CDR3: CASSLAGRGLNEQFF. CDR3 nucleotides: TGTGCCAGCAGCTTAGCGGGTAGGGGTCTCAATGAGCAGTTCTTC.

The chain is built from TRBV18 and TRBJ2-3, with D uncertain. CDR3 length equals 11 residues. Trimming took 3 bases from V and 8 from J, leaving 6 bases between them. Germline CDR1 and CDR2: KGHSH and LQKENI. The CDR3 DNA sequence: TGTGCCAGCTCACCGGAGAGTACGCAGTATTTT. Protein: CASSPESTQYF.

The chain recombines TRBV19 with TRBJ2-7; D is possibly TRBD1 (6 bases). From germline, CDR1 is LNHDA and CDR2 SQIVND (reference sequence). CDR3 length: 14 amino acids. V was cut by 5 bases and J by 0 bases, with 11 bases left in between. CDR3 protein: CASSARQVSYEQYF. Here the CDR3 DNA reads TGTGCCAGTAGTGCGCGACAGGTCTCCTACGAGCAGTACTTC.

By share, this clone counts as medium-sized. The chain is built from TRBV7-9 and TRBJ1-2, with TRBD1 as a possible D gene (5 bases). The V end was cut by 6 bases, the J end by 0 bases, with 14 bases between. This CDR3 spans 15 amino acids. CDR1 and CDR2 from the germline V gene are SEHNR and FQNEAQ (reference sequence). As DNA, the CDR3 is TGTGCCAGCAGTTCCGTTACGGGGGCTAACTATGGCTACACCTTC. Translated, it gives CASSSVTGANYGYTF.

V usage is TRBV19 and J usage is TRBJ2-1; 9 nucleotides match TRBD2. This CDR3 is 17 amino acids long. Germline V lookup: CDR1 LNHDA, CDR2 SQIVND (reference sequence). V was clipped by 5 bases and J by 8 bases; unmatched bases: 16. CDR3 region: CASSSNPLAGYIDEQFF. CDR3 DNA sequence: TGTGCCAGTAGTTCAAACCCCCTAGCGGGATATATCGATGAGCAGTTCTTC.

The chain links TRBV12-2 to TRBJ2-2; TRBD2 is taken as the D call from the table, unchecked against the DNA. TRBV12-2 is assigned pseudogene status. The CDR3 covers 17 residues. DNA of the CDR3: TGTGCAAGTCGCTTAGTAGCGGGGGAAACGAACACCGGGGAGCTGTTTTTT. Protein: CASRLVAGETNTGELFF.

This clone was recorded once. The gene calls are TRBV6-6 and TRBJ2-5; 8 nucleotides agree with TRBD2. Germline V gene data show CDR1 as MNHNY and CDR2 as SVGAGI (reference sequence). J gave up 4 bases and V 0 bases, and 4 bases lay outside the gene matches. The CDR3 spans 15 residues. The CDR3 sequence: CASSYSDRGGETQYF. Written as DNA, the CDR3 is TGTGCCAGCAGTTACTCGGATCGGGGGGGAGAGACCCAGTACTTC.

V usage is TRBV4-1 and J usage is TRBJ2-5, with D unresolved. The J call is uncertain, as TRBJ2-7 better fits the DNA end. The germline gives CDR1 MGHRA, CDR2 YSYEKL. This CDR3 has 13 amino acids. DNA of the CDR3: TGCGCCAGCAGCCAAGCCCCCTCCTACGAGCAGTACTTC. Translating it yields CASSQAPSYEQYF.

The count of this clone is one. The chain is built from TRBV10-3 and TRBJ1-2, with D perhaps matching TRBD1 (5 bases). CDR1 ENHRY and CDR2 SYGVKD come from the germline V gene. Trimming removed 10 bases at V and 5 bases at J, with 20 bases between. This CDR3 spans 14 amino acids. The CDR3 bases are TGTGCCACAGATCCCCAGGGAGGGCTGTATGGCTACACCTTC. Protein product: CATDPQGGLYGYTF.

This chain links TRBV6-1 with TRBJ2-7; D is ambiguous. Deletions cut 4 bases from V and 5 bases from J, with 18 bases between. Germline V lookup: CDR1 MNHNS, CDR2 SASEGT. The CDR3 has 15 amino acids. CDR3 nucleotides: TGTGCCAGCAGTGGACCAATTTCTAGGAGTAACGAGCAGTACTTC. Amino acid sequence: CASSGPISRSNEQYF.